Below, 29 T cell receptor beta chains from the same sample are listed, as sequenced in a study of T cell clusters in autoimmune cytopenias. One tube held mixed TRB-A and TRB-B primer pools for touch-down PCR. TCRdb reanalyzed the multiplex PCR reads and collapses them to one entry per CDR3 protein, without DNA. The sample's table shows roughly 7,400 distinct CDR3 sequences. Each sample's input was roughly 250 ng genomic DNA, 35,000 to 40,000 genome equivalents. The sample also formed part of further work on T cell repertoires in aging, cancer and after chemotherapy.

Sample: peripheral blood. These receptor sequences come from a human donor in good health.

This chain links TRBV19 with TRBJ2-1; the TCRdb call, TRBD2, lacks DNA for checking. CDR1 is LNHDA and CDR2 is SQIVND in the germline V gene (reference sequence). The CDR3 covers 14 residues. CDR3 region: CASRSVAGGHEQFF.

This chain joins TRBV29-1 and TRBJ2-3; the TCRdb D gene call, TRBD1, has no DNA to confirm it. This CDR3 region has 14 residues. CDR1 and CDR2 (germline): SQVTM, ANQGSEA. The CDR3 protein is CSARGTGGGDTQYF.

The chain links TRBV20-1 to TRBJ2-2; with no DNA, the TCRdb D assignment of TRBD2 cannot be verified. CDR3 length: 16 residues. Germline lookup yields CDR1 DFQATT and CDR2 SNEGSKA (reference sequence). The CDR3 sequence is CSARGTGLAGTGELFF.

This CDR3 reads CASALAGGQDTQYF. The chain uses TRBV19 and TRBJ2-3; no DNA is available, so the TRBD2 call from TCRdb remains unchecked. The CDR3 covers 14 residues. Germline V lookup: CDR1 LNHDA, CDR2 SQIVND (reference sequence).

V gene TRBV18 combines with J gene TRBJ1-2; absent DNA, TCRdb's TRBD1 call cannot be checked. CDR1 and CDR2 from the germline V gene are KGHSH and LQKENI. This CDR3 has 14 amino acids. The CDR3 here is CASSPLDSLYGYTF.

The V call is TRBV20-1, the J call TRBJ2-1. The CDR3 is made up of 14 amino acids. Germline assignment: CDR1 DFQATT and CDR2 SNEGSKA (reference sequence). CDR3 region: CSASFSSSTNEQFF.

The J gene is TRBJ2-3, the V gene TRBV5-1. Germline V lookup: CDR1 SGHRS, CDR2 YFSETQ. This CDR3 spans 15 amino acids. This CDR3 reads CASSLSTDWTDTQYF. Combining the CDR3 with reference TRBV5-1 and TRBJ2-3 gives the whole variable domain KAGVTQTPRYLIKTRGQQVTLSCSPISGHRSVSWYQQTPGQGLQFLFEYFSETQRNKGNFPGRFSGRQFSNSRSEMNVSTLELGDSALYLCASSLSTDWTDTQYFGPGTRLTVL.

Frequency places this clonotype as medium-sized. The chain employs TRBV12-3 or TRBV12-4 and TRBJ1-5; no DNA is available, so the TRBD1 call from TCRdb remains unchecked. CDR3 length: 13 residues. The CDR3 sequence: CASSGTGHQPQHF.

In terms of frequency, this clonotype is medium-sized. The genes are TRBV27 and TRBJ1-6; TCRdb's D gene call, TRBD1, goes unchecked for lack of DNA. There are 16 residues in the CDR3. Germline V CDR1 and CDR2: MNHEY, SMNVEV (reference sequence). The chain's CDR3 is CASVLTDRGSNSPLHF.

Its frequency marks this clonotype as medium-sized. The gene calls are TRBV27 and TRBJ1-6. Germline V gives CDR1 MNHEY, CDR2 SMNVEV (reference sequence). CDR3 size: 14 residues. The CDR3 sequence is CASSLGTQVVALHF.

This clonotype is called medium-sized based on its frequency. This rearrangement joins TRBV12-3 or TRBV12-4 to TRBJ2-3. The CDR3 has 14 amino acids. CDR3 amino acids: CASSLRWSTDTQYF.

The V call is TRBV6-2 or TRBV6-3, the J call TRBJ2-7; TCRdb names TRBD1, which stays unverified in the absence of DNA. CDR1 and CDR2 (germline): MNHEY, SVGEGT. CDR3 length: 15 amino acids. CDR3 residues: CASSYSKTGGYEQYF.

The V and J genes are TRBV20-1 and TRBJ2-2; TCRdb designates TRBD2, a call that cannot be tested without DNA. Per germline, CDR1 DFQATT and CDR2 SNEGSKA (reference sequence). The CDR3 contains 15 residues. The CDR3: CSVGRGGVVTGELFF.

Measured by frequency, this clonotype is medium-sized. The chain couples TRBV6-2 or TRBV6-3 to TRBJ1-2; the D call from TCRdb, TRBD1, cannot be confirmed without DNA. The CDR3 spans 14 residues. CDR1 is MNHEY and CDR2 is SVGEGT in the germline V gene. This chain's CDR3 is CASTDPGSIYGYTF.

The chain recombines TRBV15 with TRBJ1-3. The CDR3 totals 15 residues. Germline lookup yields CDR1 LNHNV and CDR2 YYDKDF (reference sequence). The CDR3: CATSGRGMERNTIYF.

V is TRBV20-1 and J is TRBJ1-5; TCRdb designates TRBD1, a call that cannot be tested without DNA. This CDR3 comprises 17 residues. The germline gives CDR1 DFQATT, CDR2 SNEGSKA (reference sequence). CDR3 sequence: CSAGSWASWGGYQPQHF.

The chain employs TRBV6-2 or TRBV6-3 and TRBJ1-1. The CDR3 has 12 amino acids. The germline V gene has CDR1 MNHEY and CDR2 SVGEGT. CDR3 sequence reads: CASSYSGLAAFF.

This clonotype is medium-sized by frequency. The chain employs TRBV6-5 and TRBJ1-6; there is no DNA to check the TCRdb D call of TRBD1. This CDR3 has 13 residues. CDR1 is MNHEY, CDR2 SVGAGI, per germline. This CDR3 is CASRPRTNSPLHF.

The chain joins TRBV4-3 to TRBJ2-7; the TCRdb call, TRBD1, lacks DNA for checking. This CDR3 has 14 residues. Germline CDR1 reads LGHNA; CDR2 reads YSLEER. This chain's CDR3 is CASSTGQGLGEQYF.

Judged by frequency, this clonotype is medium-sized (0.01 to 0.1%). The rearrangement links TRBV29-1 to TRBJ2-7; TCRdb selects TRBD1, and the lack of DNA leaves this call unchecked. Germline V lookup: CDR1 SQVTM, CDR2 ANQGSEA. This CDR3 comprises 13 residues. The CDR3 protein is CSVGTGGSYEQYF.

The CDR3: CASKAVGEAFF. V is TRBV6-1 and J is TRBJ1-1. CDR3 length: 11 amino acids. The germline CDR1 and CDR2 sequences are MNHNS and SASEGT.

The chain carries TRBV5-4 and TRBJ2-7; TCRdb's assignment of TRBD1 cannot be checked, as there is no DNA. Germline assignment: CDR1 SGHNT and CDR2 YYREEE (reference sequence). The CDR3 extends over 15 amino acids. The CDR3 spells CASSRPGQGLLEQYF.

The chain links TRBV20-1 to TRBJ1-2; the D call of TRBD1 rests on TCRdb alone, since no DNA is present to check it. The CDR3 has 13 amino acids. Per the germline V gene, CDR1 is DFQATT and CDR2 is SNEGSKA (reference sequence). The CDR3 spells CSARIGGGYGYTF.

This CDR3 is CASSPSHGGVFHGYTF. The chain links TRBV12-3 or TRBV12-4 to TRBJ1-2. The CDR3 is 16 residues long.

CDR3 region: CASSYPPSRGGRNEQFF. This chain uses TRBV6-4 with TRBJ2-1; TCRdb's D call, TRBD1, is unchecked because there is no DNA. Germline values: CDR1 MRHNA, CDR2 SNTAGT. The CDR3 covers 17 residues.

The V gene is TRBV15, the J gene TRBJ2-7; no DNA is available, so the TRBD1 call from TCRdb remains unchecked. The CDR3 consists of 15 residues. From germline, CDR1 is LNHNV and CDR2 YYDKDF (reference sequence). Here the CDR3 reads CATSRAVGGAGEQYF.

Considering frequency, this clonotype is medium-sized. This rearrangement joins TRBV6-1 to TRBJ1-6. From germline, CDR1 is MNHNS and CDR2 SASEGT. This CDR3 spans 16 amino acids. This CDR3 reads CASSEDRPGGNSPLHF.

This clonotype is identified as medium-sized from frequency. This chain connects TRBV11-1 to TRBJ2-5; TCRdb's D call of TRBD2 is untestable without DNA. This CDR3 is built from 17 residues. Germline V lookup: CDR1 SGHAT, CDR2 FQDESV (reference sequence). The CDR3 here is CASSLGLAGGVQETQYF.

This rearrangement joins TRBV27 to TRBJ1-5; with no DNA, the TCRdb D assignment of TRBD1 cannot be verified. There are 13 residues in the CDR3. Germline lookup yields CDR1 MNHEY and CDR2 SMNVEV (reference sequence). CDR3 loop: CASGDRGSQPQHF.